This T cell receptor (beta chain) originates from a study of CD8+CD57+ T cells in acquired aplastic anemia. The template used for profiling TCR beta VDJ and CDR3 was genomic DNA. In TCRdb, the reads were re-called with MiXCR into one record per CDR3 protein. The sample shows about 180,000 distinct CDR3 sequences, less than 65% of them seen only once. Selection for sequencing was limited to patients who had shown CD8+CD57+ cell expansion by flow cytometry. This clonotype appeared many times. The CDR3 has 14 residues. The germline V gene encodes CDR1 DFQATT and CDR2 SNEGSKA (reference sequence). Trimming stripped 0 bases from V and 7 bases from J, with 12 bases between.

The receptor comes from a human donor with aplastic anemia. This chain connects TRBV20-1 to TRBJ2-2; D ambiguous. The sequencing input was sorted CD4+, CD8+, or CD8+CD57+ T cells (not recorded which) from PBMCs. CDR3 nucleotides: TGCAGTGCTAGAGATCATGGGGTTTTCGGGGAGCTGTTTTTT. It encodes CSARDHGVFGELFF.